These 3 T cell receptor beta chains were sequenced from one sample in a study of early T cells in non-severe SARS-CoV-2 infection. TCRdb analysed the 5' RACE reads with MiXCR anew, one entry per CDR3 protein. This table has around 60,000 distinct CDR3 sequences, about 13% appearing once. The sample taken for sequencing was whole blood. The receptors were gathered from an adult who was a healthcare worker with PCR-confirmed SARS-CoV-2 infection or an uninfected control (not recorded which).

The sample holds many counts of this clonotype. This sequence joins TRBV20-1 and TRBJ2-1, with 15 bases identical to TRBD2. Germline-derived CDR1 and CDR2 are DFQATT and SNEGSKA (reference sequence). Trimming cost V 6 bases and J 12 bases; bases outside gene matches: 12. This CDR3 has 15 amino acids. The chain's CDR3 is CSARTSGRDKLPQFF. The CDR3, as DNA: TGCAGTGCGAGGACTAGCGGGAGGGACAAACTTCCGCAGTTCTTC.

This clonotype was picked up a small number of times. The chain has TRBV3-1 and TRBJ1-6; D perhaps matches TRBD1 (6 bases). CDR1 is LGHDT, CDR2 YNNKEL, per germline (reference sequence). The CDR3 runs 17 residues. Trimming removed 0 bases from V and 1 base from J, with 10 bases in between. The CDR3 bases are TGTGCCAGCAGCCAAGATATGGGGGCATCCTATAATTCACCCCTCCACTTT. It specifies CASSQDMGASYNSPLHF.

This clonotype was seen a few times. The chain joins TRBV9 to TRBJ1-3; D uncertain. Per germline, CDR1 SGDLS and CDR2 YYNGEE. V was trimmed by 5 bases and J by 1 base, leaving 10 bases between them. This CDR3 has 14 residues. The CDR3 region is CASSGGKSGNTIYF. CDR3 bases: TGTGCCAGCAGTGGAGGGAAGTCTGGAAACACCATATATTTT.